The entry that follows covers one TCR beta chain sequence. No antigen is known for it. It has no much larger one-base neighbor in the sample; base qualities were not kept. This specimen comes from a study of shared clonotypes between healthy human individuals (dated by TCRdb to the early 2020s). About the investigation overall: The cohort included a few men and a couple of women between 18 and 49 years of age. Each donor's leukapheresis produced roughly between roughly 0.85 and 9.5 billion PBMCs. To estimate repertoire size and how much clonotype sharing occurs between individuals, the study deeply sequenced the blood TCR repertoires of 4 to 6 healthy adults. To increase sequencing depth and limit assay-specific biases, TCR repertoire library preparation and sequencing were carried out by different laboratories using diverse techniques. For each donor, three plates each were used for CD4 naive and CD4 memory, two plates were used for CD8 naive, and one plate was used for CD8 memory. General findings and caveats noted by the study authors: Naive subsets generally had larger estimated clonotype richness than memory subsets. Across a few donors, approximately 5% of naive CD4, around 3.3% of naive CD8, about 2.3% of memory CD4, and roughly 0.41% of memory CD8 clonotypes were shared. Clonotypes shared by all four sorted-subset donors showed higher generation probabilities than non-shared clonotypes. Sampling was restricted to blood, and TCR repertoires in tissue are likely to differ from TCR repertoires in blood. The genetic and exposure-history diversity represented was limited by the small number of donors. Rarefaction of sorted-subset datasets indicated incomplete sequencing despite the large sequencing depth. Pairwise subsampling indicated that sequencing depth was expected to affect the degree of clonotype sharing among donors.

TCR CDR3 regions were amplified from genomic DNA by multiplex PCR using the deep immunoSEQ assay. Genomic DNA extracted from each cell subset was distributed evenly over all wells of several immunoSEQ 96-well plates, and each plate served as one replicate. For sorted subsets, approximately 210 ng genomic DNA, equal to some 28,000 T cell genomes, was loaded into each replicate PCR. The purified libraries were quantified using a Qubit 3.0 fluorometer, sized with a Bioanalyzer 2100, and then quantified again using the KAPA Library Quantification kit. Every immunoSEQ 96-well plate was sequenced on a dedicated single-read 150-cycle Illumina NextSeq 550 flow cell. The study's processing was this. Because only junctional sequences without quality scores were contained in the immunoSEQ output, filtering matching that applied to full-length reads could not be performed. To assign V/J genes and CDR3, sequences were annotated using PyIR, a Python wrapper for IgBLAST v1.9, with IMGT germline references. Reads were removed for weak V/J assignments (E-value above 1e-6), missing CDR3, stop codons, out-of-frame junctions, or ambiguous translated residues. A V3J clonotype was defined by an identical inferred V gene, J gene, and CDR3 amino acid sequence. To compute the percentage overlap between repertoires, the number of shared unique clonotypes was divided by the size of the smaller repertoire. RTK rarefaction, the Chao1 estimator, and Recon v2.1 estimates of unobserved clonotypes were used to assess repertoire richness. Generation probabilities for all TCRbeta clonotypes obtained by the gDNA method from several donors were computed using OLGA. In its TCRdb copy, this immuneACCESS table keeps in-frame sequences only and misses some clones. Where compared with another copy, unresolved V genes explain less than half of these, and the others have no known cause. The V and J calls and clone size come from that table; D and trimming were worked out from the DNA. In this sample the table shows approximately 1.5 million clones, approximately 98% of which occur a single time. Roughly 0.45% of the sample rests with the top ten.

V is trimmed back by 4 bases and J by 4 bases, and the junction contains 12 bases that no gene match accounts for. Per the germline V gene, SGHTA is the CDR1 and FQGNSA is the CDR2. The cysteine opens and the phenylalanine closes a CDR3 of 17 amino acids. Only CDR3 DNA is held: 51 bases, read in frame from base 1. Donors were healthy HIV-negative adults with no recently reported acute infections or vaccinations. Every donor was a Caucasian adult residing in Nashville, Tennessee, USA. CD4+ T cells were enriched by magnetic negative selection; naive cells were then positively selected on CD45RA, and the negative fraction formed the memory subset. After blood collection by leukapheresis, PBMCs were isolated using Ficoll-Histopaque density gradient centrifugation and then cryopreserved in the vapor phase of liquid nitrogen. Analytical flow cytometry was used to check the purity and quantity of each magnetically sorted T cell population. Each sorted fraction had its genomic DNA isolated and then quantified by UV absorbance on a Nanodrop 2000c.

The V and J genes are TRBV7-2 and TRBJ2-7; 11 bases in the junction line up with TRBD1. Sequences were obtained from naive CD4+ T cells sorted from blood. What this sample's cell subset or site label stands for: CD45RA+ positively selected. This receptor was identified in a man between 25 and 39 years old in good health. For the CDR3, the sequence is CASSYTPRDRGTYEQYF. The sequenced DNA: TGTGCCAGCAGCTATACCCCCCGGGACAGGGGGACGTACGAGCAGTACTTC. Full variable domain (CDR3 extended with the reference TRBV7-2 and TRBJ2-7 proteins): GAGVSQSPSNKVTEKGKDVELRCDPISGHTALYWYRQSLGQGLEFLIYFQGNSAPDKSGLPSDRFSAERTGGSVSTLTIQRTQQEDSAVYLCASSYTPRDRGTYEQYFGPGTRLTVT.